The sample holds a few counts of the clone carrying this T cell receptor (beta chain). Its antigen remains unknown. The data derive from a study of T-cell memory formation after mild COVID-19. Per the germline V gene, CDR1 is SGHDT and CDR2 is YYEEEE. This CDR3 is built from 16 residues. V trimming: 3 bases; J trimming: 3 bases; junction bases outside the gene matches: 6. TCRdb independently ran MiXCR on the 5' RACE reads; one entry per CDR3 protein. The profile shows around 210,000 distinct CDR3 sequences, 7.5% to 10% of them singletons. General study findings and limits: In pre-infection memory, a portion of responding clones appeared, which suggested that cross-reactive memory joined.

This receptor was obtained from a man in his late teens or twenties who had mild COVID-19 (a few samples of this study predate the infection). Cell type and time point are not known. The rearrangement joins TRBV5-6 to TRBJ1-4; 9 bases match TRBD1. Sequencing input: PBMCs or a T cell subset sorted from them (not recorded which). Here the CDR3 reads CASSSIQGASNEKLFF. The CDR3 bases are TGTGCCAGCAGCTCAATACAGGGGGCTTCTAATGAAAAACTGTTTTTT.